A selection of T cell receptor beta chains follows, all from one sample in a study of Graves' ophthalmopathy and Graves' hyperthyroidism. MiXCR was run by TCRdb on the multiplex PCR reads, yielding one entry per CDR3 protein. The sample has around 470,000 distinct CDR3 sequences, around 15% seen once. The material sequenced was blood. Receptor source: a woman aged 25-40 years with Graves' ophthalmopathy. CDR3s include the opening cysteine and the closing phenylalanine or tryptophan. The D gene is left open where the match is weak. Clone size appears in some rows only: once, few, many, or a class for an expanded clone.

j_gene,v_gene,d_gene,abundance,CDR3nt,CDR3aa
TRBJ1-2,TRBV11-2,NA,many,TGTGCCAGCAGCCCCCCCGTGGACTATGGCTACACCTTC,CASSPPVDYGYTF
TRBJ1-5,TRBV6-5,NA,many,TGTGCCAGCAGTTACAGTAGTGGGTTCTTGCCCCAGCATTTT,CASSYSSGFLPQHF
TRBJ1-2,TRBV6-1,NA,many,TGTGCCAGCAATCCACAAGGAACAAACTATGGCTACACCTTC,CASNPQGTNYGYTF
TRBJ2-7,TRBV14,TRBD1,NA,TGTGCCAGCAGCCAAGGGGACAGGGGTGTACCCTACGAGCAGTACTTC,CASSQGDRGVPYEQYF
TRBJ2-5,TRBV6-1,TRBD1,many,TGTGCCACCCCGGGACAGGGGGCAGGAGAGACCCAGTACTTC,CATPGQGAGETQYF
TRBJ2-7,TRBV20-1,NA,NA,TGCAGTGCTTTTCCGGGACACCCGTACGAGCAGTACTTC,CSAFPGHPYEQYF
TRBJ2-7,TRBV12-3/TRBV12-4,TRBD2,many,TGTGCCAGCAGTTTCAGGCGGGGGACCTACGAGCAGTACTTC,CASSFRRGTYEQYF
TRBJ2-5,TRBV24-1,TRBD1,many,TGTGCCACCAGTGGTCCCCGGACAGGGCAAGAGACCCAGTACTTC,CATSGPRTGQETQYF
TRBJ1-2,TRBV6-1,NA,NA,TGTGCCTCCAAGGCGTCCTATGGCTACACCTTC,CASKASYGYTF
TRBJ2-7,TRBV20-1,NA,many,TGCAGTGCTAGTCCCGCAGGGGAATACGAGCAGTACTTC,CSASPAGEYEQYF
TRBJ1-5,TRBV27,NA,few,TGTGCCAGCAGTTTATCCAGGGGAAGTAGCAATCAGCCCCAGCATTTT,CASSLSRGSSNQPQHF
TRBJ1-5,TRBV20-1,TRBD1,NA,TGCAGTGCCCAAGGACAGGGAGGGCTTCAGCCCCAGCATTTT,CSAQGQGGLQPQHF
TRBJ1-1,TRBV11-1,NA,many,TGTGCCAGCAGCCCGGGACTGAGCACTGAAGCTTTCTTT,CASSPGLSTEAFF
TRBJ2-7,TRBV20-1,NA,many,TGCAGTGCTAGTGGGACATCCTACCTCTACGAGCAGTACTTC,CSASGTSYLYEQYF
TRBJ2-7,TRBV6-1,NA,many,TGTGCCAGCAGTCGTCCCGGGACTTGGAACGAGCAGTACTTC,CASSRPGTWNEQYF
TRBJ1-2,TRBV5-1,NA,many,TGCGCCAGCAGCTGGACGAGGGACCGCACTCTATTCTATGGCTACACCTTC,CASSWTRDRTLFYGYTF
TRBJ2-7,TRBV29-1,NA,many,TGCAGCGCGGGAGCACAGGCCTACGAGCAGTACTTC,CSAGAQAYEQYF
TRBJ2-5,TRBV5-1,TRBD2,NA,TGCGCCAGCCGCCAGCGGGAGCTTTGGGAGACCCAGTACTTC,CASRQRELWETQYF
TRBJ2-2,TRBV6-1,NA,many,TGTGCCAGCAGTGATGCAGACACCGGGGAGCTGTTTTTT,CASSDADTGELFF
TRBJ1-1,TRBV5-1,TRBD1,many,TGCGCCAGCAGCCCTAGGACAGGGAAAGTGTCTGAAGCTTTCTTT,CASSPRTGKVSEAFF
TRBJ2-5,TRBV6-5,TRBD2,many,TGTGCCAGCAGTTACTCTTGGCTAGCGGGTAGAGAGACCCAGTACTTC,CASSYSWLAGRETQYF
TRBJ2-2,TRBV12-3/TRBV12-4,NA,few,TGTGCGTCGACAGCGAACACCGGGGAGCTGTGTTTT,CASTANTGELCF
TRBJ1-1,TRBV18,NA,many,TGTGCCAGCTCACACGACAGGAGCACTGAAGCTTTCTTT,CASSHDRSTEAFF
TRBJ1-2,TRBV6-1,NA,NA,TGTGCCAGCAGATGGGGCAGGGGCTACACCTTC,CASRWGRGYTF
TRBJ2-2,TRBV2,TRBD1,few,TGTGCCAGCAGTTACAGGGGGACGAGAACCGGGGAGCTGTTTTTT,CASSYRGTRTGELFF
TRBJ2-2,TRBV12-3/TRBV12-4,TRBD1,many,TGTGCCAGCAGTCCGGACAGGGTGAGCACCGGGGAGCTGTTTTTT,CASSPDRVSTGELFF
TRBJ2-2,TRBV15,NA,NA,TGTGCCACCAGCAGACGCGCGGGAAGTTACACCGGGGAGCTGTTTTTT,CATSRRAGSYTGELFF
TRBJ1-2,TRBV15,NA,NA,TGTGCCACCAGCAGATTGAGATTTGTGGGCTATGGCTACACCTTC,CATSRLRFVGYGYTF
TRBJ2-5,TRBV6-2/TRBV6-3,TRBD2,few,TGTGCCAGCAGTTATACAAGAGGACTAGCGGGGGAGCAAGAGACCCAGTACTTC,CASSYTRGLAGEQETQYF
TRBJ2-2,TRBV10-1,TRBD2,many,TGCGCCAGCAGCCTAGCGGGGGAAACCGGGGAGCTGTTTTTT,CASSLAGETGELFF
TRBJ2-5,TRBV24-1,NA,many,TGTGCCACCCAAAACAGCCAAGAGACCCAGTACTTC,CATQNSQETQYF
TRBJ1-5,TRBV2,TRBD1,many,TGTGCCAGCAACCAGGGGGGGGGACAGCCCCAGCATTTT,CASNQGGGQPQHF
TRBJ2-7,TRBV29-1,NA,many,TGCAGCGTTTATTGGGGGATCTCCTACGAGCAGTACTTC,CSVYWGISYEQYF
TRBJ1-2,TRBV28,NA,NA,TGTGCCAGCAGCTCGGCCGCCGGGATAGGGAACTATGGTTACACCTTC,CASSSAAGIGNYGYTF
TRBJ1-1,TRBV20-1,NA,many,TGCAGTGCTAGCGACCCAACAGGGTTCGGCACTGAAGCTTTCTTT,CSASDPTGFGTEAFF
TRBJ2-5,TRBV6-1,TRBD1,NA,TGTGCCAGCAGGCCGGGACAGGGGGCCCGGGAGAGCCAGTACTTC,CASRPGQGARESQYF
TRBJ1-1,TRBV11-1,TRBD1,many,TGTGCCAGCAGCTTATCACCACAGGGGGCAGGCACTGAAGCTTTCTTT,CASSLSPQGAGTEAFF
TRBJ2-2,TRBV6-1,TRBD2,many,TGTGCCAGCACGAACGGACTAGCGGGCATCACCGGGGAGCTGTTTTTT,CASTNGLAGITGELFF
TRBJ2-5,TRBV6-1,NA,NA,TGTGCCAGCAGTCGACGGTTCCAAGAGATCAAGTACTTC,CASSRRFQEIKYF
TRBJ2-7,TRBV12-3/TRBV12-4,NA,many,TGTGCCAGCAGCTACGGGGGCCTTGGCATCTTCGAGCAGTACTTC,CASSYGGLGIFEQYF
TRBJ2-2,TRBV5-8,TRBD1,NA,TGTGCCAGCCAATCCGGGACAGGGTACACCGGGGAGCTGTTTTTT,CASQSGTGYTGELFF
TRBJ1-3,TRBV20-1,NA,many,TGCAGTGCAAAGGACAGCAAAGACTCTGGAAACACCATATATTTT,CSAKDSKDSGNTIYF
TRBJ1-5,TRBV27,NA,many,TGTGCCAGCAGCCCAGGGTCGGGCAATCAGCCCCAGCATTTT,CASSPGSGNQPQHF
TRBJ2-2,TRBV5-1,TRBD1,many,TGCGCCAGCAGCTCCGACAGGGAGTACACCGGGGAGCTGTTTTTT,CASSSDREYTGELFF
TRBJ1-1,TRBV20-1,NA,few,TGCAGTGCTAGAGATGTGATTTTCGGGCCATCAAGCACTGAAGCTTTCTTT,CSARDVIFGPSSTEAFF
TRBJ2-2,TRBV30,NA,many,TGTGCCTGGACCGGCGTAAATTACAGGGAATACACCGGGGAGCTGTTTTTT,CAWTGVNYREYTGELFF